This T cell receptor (beta chain) was sequenced in a study of OX40 agonist ivuxolimab in advanced cancers. The CDR3 totals 16 residues. V was shortened by 2 bases and J by 4 bases, with 15 bases between the two germline ends. The germline CDR1 and CDR2 sequences are LNHNV and YYDKDF (reference sequence). Points on this clone: Its antigen is not known.

Produced via immunoSEQ multiplex PCR; TCRdb's table is partial and in-frame only. Of 80,000 or so clones listed, around 85% were seen once; the top ten hold roughly 2%. Study results and caveats: Near-lowest levels of clonal expansion characterized partial responders at 0.1-3.0 mg/kg.

This clonotype was sampled from an adult with an advanced solid tumor such as melanoma, head and neck, liver or kidney cancer. The V call is TRBV15, the J call TRBJ2-1; the D gene is possibly TRBD1 (5 bases). The material sequenced was CD4+ or CD8+ T cells sorted from blood, taken in a trial of the OX40 agonist ivuxolimab. In DNA form, the CDR3 reads TGTGCCACCAGCAGATCGGACATAAGCCTATACAATGAGCAGTTCTTC. It codes for CATSRSDISLYNEQFF.